Shown below are 28 T cell receptor beta chains from a single sample sequenced in a study of cytomegalovirus exposure and HLA in healthy donors. The PCR ran on 60 Vbeta and 13 Jbeta primers. Sequenced by immunoSEQ multiplex PCR; TCRdb stores in-frame clones only, minus some. The sample has about 160,000 clones, about 80% seen once. Specimen: PBMCs. The receptor source for this set is a man aged 18 to 29 in good health and CMV-seropositive.

The chain uses TRBV6-6 and TRBJ1-2; unclear D gene. The CDR3 contains 13 residues. Germline CDR1 is MNHNY and CDR2 is SVGAGI (reference sequence). Trimming pared 7 bases from V and 0 bases from J, leaving 9 bases between. Here the CDR3 DNA reads TGTGCCAGCACCTCCCAGTCTAACTATGGCTACACCTTC. Residues: CASTSQSNYGYTF.

DNA for the CDR3: TGCAGTGCTACGCAGGGTCTCGAGCAGTACTTC. It encodes CSATQGLEQYF. The chain is built from TRBV20-1 and TRBJ2-7, with TRBD1 as a possible D gene (5 bases). The V gene lost 4 bases and the J gene lost 6 bases, with 10 bases spanning the gap. The CDR3 covers 11 residues. Germline-derived CDR1 and CDR2 are DFQATT and SNEGSKA (reference sequence).

This clone has only one observation. The rearrangement links TRBV27 to TRBJ1-5; maybe TRBD1 (5 bases). Germline values: CDR1 MNHEY, CDR2 SMNVEV (reference sequence). V lost 11 bases to trimming and J lost 6 bases, with 20 bases between them. CDR3 size: 14 residues. The CDR3 DNA reads as TGTGCCTCTACCCCGCGGGGCGGACCTCAGCCCCAGCATTTT. Translating it yields CASTPRGGPQPQHF.

The chain is built from TRBV15 and TRBJ1-1; 8 nucleotides line up with TRBD1. The V gene end was trimmed by 6 bases and the J gene end by 1 base; junction bases not matched to a gene: 4. In germline, CDR1 is LNHNV, CDR2 YYDKDF (reference sequence). The CDR3 contains 14 residues. The CDR3 region has the DNA TGTGCCACCAGAGAGGACAGGGAGAACACTGAAGCTTTCTTT. Translation: CATREDRENTEAFF.

The chain carries TRBV5-1 and TRBJ2-7; D not certain. The ends were cut back, 4 bases at V and 6 bases at J, with 17 bases in the middle. CDR1 and CDR2 (germline): SGHRS, YFSETQ. CDR3 length: 14 amino acids. CDR3 nucleotides: TGCGCCAGCAGCCCCCCCGGCGGTTCGGCCGAGCAGTACTTC. Its translation is CASSPPGGSAEQYF.

The chain employs TRBV30 and TRBJ1-1; D gene ambiguous. The V end was cut by 5 bases, the J end by 0 bases, with 13 bases between. Germline V gives CDR1 GTSNPN, CDR2 SVGIG (reference sequence). The CDR3 is 14 residues long. CDR3 DNA sequence: TGTGCCTGGTGCCATGCGAGTATGAACACTGAAGCTTTCTTT. Amino acid sequence: CAWCHASMNTEAFF.

The J gene is TRBJ2-5, the V gene TRBV29-1; 10 positions agree with TRBD2. The J call could be wrong; TRBJ2-7 is a better fit for the DNA end. CDR1 is SQVTM and CDR2 is ANQGSEA in the germline V gene. The CDR3 totals 17 residues. The CDR3 nucleotides read TGCAGCGTTGAAGTTCTAAGTGGGACTAGCGAGCAATACGAGCAGTACTTC. Protein product: CSVEVLSGTSEQYEQYF.

The V and J genes are TRBV29-1 and TRBJ1-1; D unclear. V shed 7 bases and J shed 4 bases, with 13 bases lying between them. Per the germline V gene, CDR1 is SQVTM and CDR2 is ANQGSEA. CDR3 length: 12 residues. CDR3 DNA: TGCAGCGGAAAACAGAGATTCACTGAAGCTTTCTTT. Protein product: CSGKQRFTEAFF.

The chain has TRBV30 and TRBJ2-7; no reliable D call. Germline CDR1 and CDR2: GTSNPN and SVGIG (reference sequence). CDR3 length equals 16 residues. Trimming removed 0 bases from V and 5 bases from J, with 20 bases in between. CDR3 DNA: TGTGCCTGGAGTGTACGGCAGGTCTTACGGTCCGACGAGCAGTACTTC. Residues: CAWSVRQVLRSDEQYF.

This chain uses TRBV21-1 with TRBJ1-1; the table names TRBD1, a call not compared with the DNA. TRBV21-1 is recorded as a pseudogene. This CDR3 spans 14 amino acids. CDR3 loop: CASSKETGRTEAFF. The CDR3 DNA follows: TGTGCCAGCAGCAAAGAAACAGGAAGGACTGAAGCTTTCTTT.

This chain joins TRBV2 and TRBJ1-2, with 9 positions matching TRBD1. V shed 7 bases, J shed 8 bases, and the junction held 17 bases outside the gene matches. The germline gives CDR1 SNHLY, CDR2 FYNNEI. The CDR3 sequence is 16 residues long. DNA of the CDR3: TGTGCCAGCAACAATCTAGCCGGGACAGGGTCGGGAGGCTACACCTTC. It is translated as CASNNLAGTGSGGYTF.

The genes are TRBV18 and TRBJ2-1; no clear D. The CDR3 spans 16 residues. V lost 3 bases and J 1 base, leaving 13 bases between the germline ends. Germline values: CDR1 KGHSH, CDR2 LQKENI. This chain's CDR3 is CASSPPGGLSYNEQFF. The CDR3, as DNA: TGTGCCAGCTCACCTCCAGGTGGGCTGTCCTACAATGAGCAGTTCTTC. The whole variable domain, remainder taken from reference TRBV18 and TRBJ2-1, is NAGVMQNPRHLVRRRGQEARLRCSPMKGHSHVYWYRQLPEEGLKFMVYLQKENIIDESGMPKERFSAEFPKEGPSILRIQQVVRGDSAAYFCASSPPGGLSYNEQFFGPGTRLTVL.

The chain couples TRBV10-2 to TRBJ2-1, with D maybe TRBD2 (7 bases). The CDR3 length is 14 residues. Germline lookup yields CDR1 WSHSY and CDR2 SAAADI. Deletions cut 6 bases from V and 9 bases from J, with 18 bases between. The CDR3 is CASRERGGQSEQFF. The CDR3 DNA reads as TGCGCCAGCAGAGAAAGGGGGGGCCAGAGTGAGCAGTTCTTC.

V gene TRBV7-9 combines with J gene TRBJ1-2; D is undetermined. This CDR3 comprises 15 residues. Germline loops: CDR1 SEHNR, CDR2 FQNEAQ (reference sequence). Trimming left V 3 bases short and J 7 bases short, with 18 bases between. DNA of the CDR3: TGTGCCAGCAGCTTTGATCTGCTTGGAACAGCTGGCTACACCTTC. Amino acid sequence: CASSFDLLGTAGYTF.

This clone was observed a single time. The V gene is TRBV18, the J gene TRBJ1-3; D might be TRBD1 (5 bases). CDR3 length: 16 amino acids. V shed 2 bases and J shed 0 bases, with 11 bases lying between them. Germline lookup yields CDR1 KGHSH and CDR2 LQKENI. In DNA form, the CDR3 reads TGTGCCAGCTCACCAGGGGGACTGAGCTCTGGAAACACCATATATTTT. Protein product: CASSPGGLSSGNTIYF.

The CDR3: CASSLGLASYNEQFF. The CDR3 DNA reads as TGTGCCAGCAGCCTGGGGCTAGCGTCCTACAATGAGCAGTTCTTC. This chain connects TRBV14 to TRBJ2-1, with D possibly matching TRBD2 (6 bases). The CDR3 has 15 amino acids. The V gene lost 4 bases and the J gene lost 1 base, with 11 bases spanning the gap. CDR1 is SGHDN, CDR2 FVKESK, per germline.

This clone occurred a few times. V is TRBV14 and J is TRBJ2-7, with D unresolved. The ends were cut back, 4 bases at V and 4 bases at J, with 5 bases in the middle. This CDR3 spans 11 amino acids. CDR1 SGHDN and CDR2 FVKESK come from the germline V gene. Written as DNA, the CDR3 is TGTGCCAGCAGCCTTAAATACGAGCAGTACTTC. Its protein product is CASSLKYEQYF.

J is TRBJ1-1 and V is TRBV6-1, with D maybe TRBD1 (6 bases). Germline CDR1 reads MNHNS; CDR2 reads SASEGT. CDR3 length equals 15 residues. With 10 bases removed from V and 1 base from J, the gap between germline ends came to 19 bases. CDR3 amino acids: CATPVRGAANTEAFF. The CDR3 DNA sequence: TGTGCCACCCCTGTCAGGGGTGCGGCGAACACTGAAGCTTTCTTT.

This clone was picked up one time. The chain combines TRBV6-1 with TRBJ2-7; 7 bases match TRBD1. There are 12 residues in the CDR3. V was pared by 6 bases and J by 6 bases, with 5 bases of the junction left unmatched. The germline V gene encodes CDR1 MNHNS and CDR2 SASEGT. This CDR3 is CASRFHRGEQYF. CDR3 nucleotide sequence: TGTGCCAGCAGATTTCACAGGGGCGAGCAGTACTTC.

CDR3 nucleotides: TGTGCCAGCAGTTTATCGCCACTAGGGATCTACGAGCAGTACTTC. As protein: CASSLSPLGIYEQYF. This chain uses TRBV27 with TRBJ2-7, with D possibly TRBD2 on 5 matching bases. The CDR3 totals 15 residues. CDR1 is MNHEY, CDR2 SMNVEV, per germline (reference sequence). Trimming removed 0 bases at V and 3 bases at J, with 12 bases between.

The chain employs TRBV10-3 and TRBJ2-1; 12 bases map to TRBD2. V lost 3 bases and J lost 7; bases outside the gene matches: 4. The CDR3 sequence is 15 residues long. Germline CDR1 and CDR2: ENHRY and SYGVKD. As DNA, the CDR3 is TGTGCCATCAGTGAACTAGCGGGAGGTCTGAATGAGCAGTTCTTC. Translating it yields CAISELAGGLNEQFF.

The chain joins TRBV27 to TRBJ2-7, with 11 positions matching TRBD1. Looked up from germline, CDR1 is MNHEY and CDR2 is SMNVEV (reference sequence). The V segment lost 9 bases and the J segment 7 bases; nucleotides outside the gene matches: 8. This CDR3 is built from 13 residues. The CDR3 region is CASQGQGAREQYF. In DNA, the CDR3 is TGTGCCAGTCAAGGACAGGGGGCGCGTGAGCAGTACTTC.

This clone turned up a few times. The chain links TRBV6-6 to TRBJ1-1; D gene uncertain. The CDR3 loop spans 12 amino acids. The germline V gene encodes CDR1 MNHNY and CDR2 SVGAGI (reference sequence). The germline V and J ends were trimmed by 0 bases and 5 bases, with 4 bases remaining between them. CDR3: CASSYSPTEAFF. CDR3 DNA sequence: TGTGCCAGCAGTTACTCCCCGACTGAAGCTTTCTTT.

This clone turned up a few times. This sequence joins TRBV10-2 and TRBJ2-1, with unresolved D. Looked up from germline, CDR1 is WSHSY and CDR2 is SAAADI. The germline V and J ends were trimmed by 3 bases and 8 bases, with 5 bases remaining between them. This CDR3 has 11 residues. CDR3 in amino acids: CASSDPYEQFF. CDR3 sequence (DNA): TGCGCCAGCAGTGACCCATATGAGCAGTTCTTC.

V gene TRBV7-8 combines with J gene TRBJ2-7; D is uncertain. V lost 1 base, J lost 0 bases, and 7 bases lay in between. This CDR3 has 14 amino acids. Germline V gene sequence: CDR1 SGHVS, CDR2 FQNEAQ. The chain's CDR3 is CASSLVRSSYEQYF. The CDR3 nucleotides are TGTGCCAGCAGCTTAGTGCGGAGCTCCTACGAGCAGTACTTC. The entire variable domain, with the rest obtained from reference TRBV7-8 and TRBJ2-7, is as follows: GAGVSQSPRYKVAKRGQDVALRCDPISGHVSLFWYQQALGQGPEFLTYFQNEAQLDKSGLPSDRFFAERPEGSVSTLKIQRTQQEDSAVYLCASSLVRSSYEQYFGPGTRLTVT.

This sequence joins TRBV30 and TRBJ2-2; TRBD1 agrees at 11 bases. V gave up 4 bases and J gave up 5 bases; unmatched junction bases: 3. This CDR3 is built from 14 residues. Germline CDR1 and CDR2: GTSNPN and SVGIG (reference sequence). CDR3 DNA sequence: TGTGCCTGGAAAGGGGACAGGGGGACCGGGGAGCTGTTTTTT. Its protein is CAWKGDRGTGELFF.

This chain links TRBV30 with TRBJ2-1, with 7 positions matching TRBD2. The CDR3 extends over 12 amino acids. Per the germline V gene, CDR1 is GTSNPN and CDR2 is SVGIG (reference sequence). J lost 9 bases, V lost 0 bases, and 2 bases had no gene match. The CDR3 DNA sequence: TGTGCCTGGAGTGTACCGGGGGGTGAGCAGTTCTTC. Protein sequence: CAWSVPGGEQFF. The full variable domain, rest sourced from reference TRBV30 and TRBJ2-1, is SQTIHQWPATLVQPVGSPLSLECTVEGTSNPNLYWYRQAAGRGLQLLFYSVGIGQISSEVPQNLSASRPQDRQFILSSKKLLLSDSGFYLCAWSVPGGEQFFGPGTRLTVL.

The rearrangement uses TRBV6-1 and TRBJ2-7; D possibly corresponds to TRBD2 (6 bases). CDR1 and CDR2 (germline): MNHNS, SASEGT. V was clipped by 6 bases and J by 0 bases, with 12 bases between them. This CDR3 contains 14 residues. CDR3 coding DNA: TGTGCCAGCAGCGGCCCCGGGAGCTCCTACGAGCAGTACTTC. This encodes CASSGPGSSYEQYF.